These T cell receptor beta chains were read from a single sample in a study of TIL therapy for anti-PD-1-resistant metastatic lung cancer. Data came from immunoSEQ multiplex PCR; TCRdb stores just in-frame clones and leaves some out. The sample holds about 57,000 clones, 79% seen once. This material consisted of blood, taken at baseline. These receptors all come from a woman between 30 and 79 years old with non-small cell lung cancer. The CDR3 runs from the conserved cysteine through the conserved F or W. D genes are given only for firm matches. Size tells how often a clone was seen (once, few, many) or the class of an expanded clone, and some rows leave it out.

- TRBJ1-2 TRBV2 few CASSAQPNYGYTF TGTGCCAGCAGTGCACAGCCCAACTATGGCTACACCTTC
- TRBJ1-2 TRBV9 few CASTPGGGAGYTF TGTGCCAGCACCCCGGGAGGAGGTGCTGGCTACACCTTC
- TRBJ2-5 TRBV7-6 - CASSLVYGETQYF TGTGCCAGCAGCTTAGTGTACGGAGAGACCCAGTACTTC
- TRBJ2-1 TRBV10-3 - CAISEQGRGGNEQFF TGTGCCATCAGTGAACAGGGGAGGGGGGGCAATGAGCAGTTCTTC
TRBD1 TRBJ2-7 TRBV29-1 - CSVKDQGAEEQYF TGCAGCGTCAAAGATCAGGGGGCCGAGGAGCAGTACTTC
- TRBJ2-7 TRBV27 once CASSLKGGLIYEQYF TGTGCCAGCAGTTTAAAGGGGGGCTTAATCTACGAGCAGTACTTC
TRBD1 TRBJ1-3 TRBV7-9 - CASSPRARQGHTIYF TGTGCCAGCAGCCCCCGCGCCAGACAGGGGCACACCATATATTTT
- TRBJ2-3 TRBV7-3 - CASAAGLKGADTQYF TGTGCCAGCGCCGCCGGGCTTAAGGGCGCAGATACGCAGTATTTT
- TRBJ1-5 TRBV7-2 few CASSRPQEPQHF TGTGCCAGCAGCCGCCCCCAGGAGCCCCAGCATTTT
- TRBJ2-5 TRBV13 - CASSRRDTETQYF TGTGCCAGCAGCCGCCGGGACACCGAGACCCAGTACTTC
TRBD2 TRBJ2-2 TRBV10-3 - CAISEVASGATGELFF TGTGCCATCAGTGAGGTGGCTAGCGGGGCCACCGGGGAGCTGTTTTTT
- TRBJ2-6 TRBV9 - CASSPGLLTGANVLTF TGTGCCAGCAGCCCCGGTTTACTAACTGGGGCCAACGTCCTGACTTTC
- TRBJ2-1 TRBV19 few CASSSGPSSYNEQFF TGTGCCAGTAGTTCAGGGCCAAGCTCCTACAATGAGCAGTTCTTC
- TRBJ1-5 TRBV6-5 - CASSYGSGNNQPQHF TGTGCCAGCAGTTACGGGTCAGGGAACAATCAGCCCCAGCATTTT
- TRBJ2-3 TRBV4-1 - CASSQDRSTDTQYF TGCGCCAGCAGCCAAGACCGTTCCACAGATACGCAGTATTTT
- TRBJ2-3 TRBV27 - CASSLVTSSTDTQYF TGTGCCAGCAGTTTAGTGACTTCGAGCACAGATACGCAGTATTTT
TRBD1 TRBJ1-6 TRBV13 - CASSLGTGGNSPLHF TGTGCCAGCAGCCTCGGGACAGGGGGAAATTCACCCCTCCACTTT
TRBD1 TRBJ2-5 TRBV28 - CASIRQGQETQYF TGTGCCAGCATCCGACAGGGGCAAGAGACCCAGTACTTC
TRBD1 TRBJ1-3 TRBV28 - CASSPRTGSGNTIYF TGTGCCAGCAGTCCCCGGACAGGGTCTGGAAACACCATATATTTT
- TRBJ1-5 TRBV2 - CASKGVAYQPQHF TGTGCCAGCAAGGGCGTCGCATATCAGCCCCAGCATTTT
- TRBJ2-7 TRBV5-1 - CASSPGLVNYEQYF TGCGCCAGCAGCCCGGGACTTGTAAACTACGAGCAGTACTTC